This T cell receptor beta chain was sequenced for a study of read filtering for tumor transcriptome and immune sequencing. The CDR3 length is 17 residues. Per germline, CDR1 SGHDT and CDR2 YYEEEE. Trimming removed 1 base from V and 1 base from J; junction bases left unmatched: 8. From 300 to 400 ng of RNA, a library with molecular barcoded alpha/delta and beta/gamma adaptors was made. TCRdb re-called the reads through MiXCR, storing one row per CDR3 protein. The table has tens of thousands of distinct CDR3 sequences, approximately 14% seen once. The sequenced sample was a population of CD138-negative cells sorted from bone marrow. The chain uses TRBV5-6 and TRBJ2-4, with 7 bases fitting TRBD2. The sequence was obtained from a donor at least 40 years old with multiple myeloma. CDR3 protein: CASSLLDLGGAKNIQYF. The CDR3 DNA reads as TGTGCCAGCAGCTTGTTGGATTTGGGGGGGGCCAAAAACATTCAGTACTTC.